This TCR beta chain was identified during a study of shared clonotypes between healthy human individuals. Overall study results and limits: Naive subsets, compared against memory subsets, generally had larger estimated richness values. Clonotype sharing among donors, it was expected, would be affected by sequencing depth.

The protocol was immunoSEQ multiplex PCR, while the TCRdb copy is restricted to in-frame clones and leaves out a portion. The sample records roughly 2.4 million clones, 90% to 96% being singletons. A split of CD4+ cells into CD45RA+ naive and CD45RA-negative memory subsets was performed. J was trimmed by 11 bases and V by 0 bases; bases with no gene match: 5. CDR1 and CDR2 from the germline V gene are SGHRS and YFSETQ. This CDR3 spans 15 amino acids. On this clone: The antigen remains undetermined.

The chain carries TRBV5-1 and TRBJ1-6, with 10 bases lining up with TRBD1. Input material: naive CD4+ T cells sorted from blood. The subset is: CD45RA+ positively selected. The receptor comes from a man in his late teens or twenties in good health. The CDR3 DNA reads TGCGCCAGCAGCTTGGGACAGGGGGCCGGGCCACCCCTCCACTTT. Its translation is CASSLGQGAGPPLHF.